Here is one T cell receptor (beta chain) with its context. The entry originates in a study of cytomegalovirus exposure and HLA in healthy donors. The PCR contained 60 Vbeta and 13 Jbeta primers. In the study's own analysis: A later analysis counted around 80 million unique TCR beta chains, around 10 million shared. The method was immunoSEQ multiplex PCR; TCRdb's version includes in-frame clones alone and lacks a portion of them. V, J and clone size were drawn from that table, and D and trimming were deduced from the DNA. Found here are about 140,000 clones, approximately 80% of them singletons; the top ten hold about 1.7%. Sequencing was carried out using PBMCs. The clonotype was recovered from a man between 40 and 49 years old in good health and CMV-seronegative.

CDR3 sequence reads: CASSERLSFYTGELFF. The CDR3 DNA follows: TGTGCCAGCAGTGAGCGGTTATCTTTTTACACCGGGGAGCTGTTTTTT. The chain links TRBV6-1 to TRBJ2-2; D gene ambiguous. In germline, CDR1 is MNHNS, CDR2 SASEGT. V dropped 3 bases and J dropped 3 bases, with 14 bases sitting between them. The CDR3 consists of 16 residues.